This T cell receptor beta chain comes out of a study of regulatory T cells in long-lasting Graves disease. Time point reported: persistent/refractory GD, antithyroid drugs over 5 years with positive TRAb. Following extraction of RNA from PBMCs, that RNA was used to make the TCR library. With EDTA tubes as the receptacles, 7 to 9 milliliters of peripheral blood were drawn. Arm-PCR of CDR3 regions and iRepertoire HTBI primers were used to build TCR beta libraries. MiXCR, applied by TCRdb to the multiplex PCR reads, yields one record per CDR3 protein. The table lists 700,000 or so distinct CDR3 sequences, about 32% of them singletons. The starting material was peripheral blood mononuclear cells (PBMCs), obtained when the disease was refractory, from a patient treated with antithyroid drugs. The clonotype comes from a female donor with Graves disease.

CDR3 nucleotides: TGTGCCAGCAGCCAAGATTCCAGGAGAAACACTGAAGCTTTCTTT. The encoded protein is CASSQDSRRNTEAFF. The chain employs TRBV14 and TRBJ1-1; D is ambiguous. The ends were cut back, 0 bases at V and 2 bases at J, with 10 bases in the middle. Germline loops: CDR1 SGHDN, CDR2 FVKESK. This CDR3 contains 15 residues.